The clone carrying this T cell receptor (beta chain) was seen a few times. The data belong to a study of T cells after yellow fever vaccination. Study information: SMART-Seq v4 Ultra Low Input served to prepare low-cell-number fractions.

CDR3 size: 13 residues. V was pared by 3 bases and J by 3 bases, with 0 bases of the junction left unmatched. Per germline, CDR1 SGHRS and CDR2 YFSETQ. TCRdb used MiXCR to reprocess the 5' RACE reads, holding one entry per CDR3 protein. Found here are some 320,000 distinct CDR3 sequences, around 10% of them singletons; the top ten hold under 4%. The clonotype comes from a man aged 18 to 30 who received the YFV17D yellow fever vaccine. The J gene is TRBJ1-1, the V gene TRBV5-1; 9 nucleotides line up with TRBD1. This specimen consisted of CD4+ T cells sorted from PBMCs, obtained 45 days after the yellow fever booster vaccination. The CDR3 region has the DNA TGCGCCAGCAGCTGGGACAGGGACACTGAAGCTTTCTTT. It specifies CASSWDRDTEAFF.